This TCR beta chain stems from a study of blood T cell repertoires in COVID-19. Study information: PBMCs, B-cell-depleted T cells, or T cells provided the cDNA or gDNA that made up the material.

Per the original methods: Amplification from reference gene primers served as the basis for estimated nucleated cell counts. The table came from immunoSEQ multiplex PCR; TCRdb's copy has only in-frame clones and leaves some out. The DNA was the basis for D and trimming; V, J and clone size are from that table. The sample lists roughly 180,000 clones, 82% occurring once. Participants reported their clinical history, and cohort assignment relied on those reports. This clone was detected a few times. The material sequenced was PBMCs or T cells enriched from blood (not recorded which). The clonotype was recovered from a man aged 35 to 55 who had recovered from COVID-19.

In DNA form, the CDR3 reads TGTGCCAGCAGTCCGGAGGGGGCAGGCTCGGATGGCTACACCTTC. Residues: CASSPEGAGSDGYTF. This chain joins TRBV6-5 and TRBJ1-2, with 7 bases that match TRBD1. Losses at the gene ends were 5 bases for V and 6 bases for J; bases not matched to a gene: 12. The V gene's germline CDR1 is MNHEY and CDR2 SVGAGI. The CDR3 spans 15 residues.